This TCR beta chain was identified during a study of T cell responses to AZD1222 COVID-19 vaccine. Study-wide results and caveats: White British ancestry dominated among donors, who included more females, and clonal diversity was possibly underestimated. Spike regions recognized by vaccine-associated CD4 TCRs spanned the protein, led by 160-218 and 743-854.

The CDR3 has 13 amino acids. The germline gives CDR1 SNHLY, CDR2 FYNNEI. Between the trimmed V and J ends, which lost 4 bases and 5 bases, there was a span of 9 bases. In the case of this clone: Its antigen is currently unknown.

The table came from immunoSEQ multiplex PCR; TCRdb's copy has only in-frame clones and leaves some out. Of 100,000 to 150,000 clones listed, about nine tenths are singletons. Sequences were derived from peripheral blood, sampled on day 0 of AZD1222 vaccination. This clonotype was sampled from an adult in good health. This sequence joins TRBV2 and TRBJ1-5; a possible D gene is TRBD1 (5 bases). The CDR3 here is CASSVGGDQPQHF. The CDR3 nucleotides are TGTGCCAGCAGTGTTGGGGGGGATCAGCCCCAGCATTTT.